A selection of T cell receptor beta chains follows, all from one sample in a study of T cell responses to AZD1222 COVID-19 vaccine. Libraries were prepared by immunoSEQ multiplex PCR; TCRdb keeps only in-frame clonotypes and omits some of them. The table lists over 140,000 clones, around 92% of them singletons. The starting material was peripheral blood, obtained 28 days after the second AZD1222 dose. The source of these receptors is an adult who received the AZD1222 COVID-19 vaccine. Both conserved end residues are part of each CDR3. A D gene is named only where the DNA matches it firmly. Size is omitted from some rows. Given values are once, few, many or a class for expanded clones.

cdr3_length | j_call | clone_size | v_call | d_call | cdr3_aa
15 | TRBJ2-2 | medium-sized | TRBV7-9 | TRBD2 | CASSTGTSSAGELFF
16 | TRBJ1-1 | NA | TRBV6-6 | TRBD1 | CASSSKWTGGTFEAFF
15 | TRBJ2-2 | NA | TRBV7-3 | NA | CASSLGQGNTGELFF
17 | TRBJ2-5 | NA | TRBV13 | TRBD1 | CASSFRSPGQGQETQYF
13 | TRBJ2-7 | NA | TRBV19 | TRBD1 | CASRQGMDYEQYF
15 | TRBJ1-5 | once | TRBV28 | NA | CASSLVTRSNQPQHF
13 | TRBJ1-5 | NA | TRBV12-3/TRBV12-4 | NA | CASSLNQRQPQHF
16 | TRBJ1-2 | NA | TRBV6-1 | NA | CASSEVADVMSYGYTF
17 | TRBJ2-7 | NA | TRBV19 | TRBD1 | CASAANPRDRGTYEQYF
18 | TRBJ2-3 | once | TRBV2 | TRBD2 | CASSESTSGPAGTDTQYF
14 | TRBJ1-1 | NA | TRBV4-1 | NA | CASSQKKLNTEAFF
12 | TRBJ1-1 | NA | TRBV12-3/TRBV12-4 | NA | CASRSDRYEAFF
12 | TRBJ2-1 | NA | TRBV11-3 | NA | CASSRGLNEQFF